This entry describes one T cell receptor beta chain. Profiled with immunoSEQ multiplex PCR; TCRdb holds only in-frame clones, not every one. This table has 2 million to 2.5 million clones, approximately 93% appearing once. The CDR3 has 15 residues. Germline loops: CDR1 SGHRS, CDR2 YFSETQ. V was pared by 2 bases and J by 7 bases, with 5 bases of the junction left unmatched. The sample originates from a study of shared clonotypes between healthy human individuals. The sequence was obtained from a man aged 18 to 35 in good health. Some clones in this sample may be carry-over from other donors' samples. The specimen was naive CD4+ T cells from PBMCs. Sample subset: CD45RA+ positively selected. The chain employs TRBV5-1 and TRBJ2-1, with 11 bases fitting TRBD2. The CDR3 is CASSLLAGDLNEQFF. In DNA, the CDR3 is TGCGCCAGCAGCTTACTAGCGGGGGACCTAAATGAGCAGTTCTTC.